The 2 T cell receptor beta chains reported below all come from one sample, sequenced in a study of blood T cell repertoires in COVID-19. Assay: immunoSEQ multiplex PCR; the TCRdb copy retains only in-frame clones and omits some. Among fewer than 450,000 clones listed, roughly 87% were seen once. Sequencing was done on a sample of PBMCs or T cells enriched from blood (not recorded which). Source of these receptors: a woman in her twenties or thirties who had recovered from COVID-19.

In this sample, this clone turned up once. The gene calls are TRBV9 and TRBJ1-2, with 9 bases aligning to TRBD1. CDR3 length: 14 residues. Germline trimming cut 4 bases from V and 6 bases from J; bases unmatched to any gene: 7. Germline-derived CDR1 and CDR2 are SGDLS and YYNGEE. The CDR3 loop reads CASSKGGQGHGYTF. CDR3 sequence (DNA): TGTGCCAGCAGCAAAGGGGGACAGGGACATGGCTACACCTTC.

The chain employs TRBV27 and TRBJ2-3; 9 bases agree with TRBD2. V lost 6 bases and J lost 1; bases outside the gene matches: 8. From germline, CDR1 is MNHEY and CDR2 SMNVEV (reference sequence). CDR3 size: 16 residues. The CDR3 spells CASSTILAGGTDTQYF. The CDR3 bases are TGTGCCAGCAGCACAATACTAGCGGGTGGCACAGATACGCAGTATTTT.